The 11 T cell receptor beta chains in this list originate from one sample, sequenced in a study of T cell responses to AZD1222 COVID-19 vaccine. The data were produced by immunoSEQ multiplex PCR, yet TCRdb's version contains in-frame clones alone and is incomplete. The table shows about 150,000 clones, with approximately 90% occurring only once. Here the sequenced sample was peripheral blood, taken on day 0 of AZD1222 vaccination. The receptors shown here come from an adult in good health.

The V gene is TRBV4-3, the J gene TRBJ1-2, with D perhaps matching TRBD1 (5 bases). Deletions cut 2 bases from V and 4 bases from J, with 17 bases between. This CDR3 is 16 amino acids long. Germline V CDR1 and CDR2: LGHNA, YSLEER. Here the CDR3 DNA reads TGCGCCAGCAGCCAAAACCTAGGGGACCCAGGCTATGGCTACACCTTC. Protein sequence: CASSQNLGDPGYGYTF.

This chain links TRBV27 with TRBJ2-1; 9 bases line up with TRBD2. Trimming removed 0 bases from V and 0 bases from J; junction bases left unmatched: 12. CDR1 and CDR2 from the germline V gene are MNHEY and SMNVEV (reference sequence). The CDR3 is made up of 20 amino acids. The CDR3 region is CASSLSAGTKREDSYNEQFF. The CDR3, as DNA: TGTGCCAGCAGTTTATCGGCCGGGACTAAGCGGGAGGACTCCTACAATGAGCAGTTCTTC.

The rearrangement links TRBV5-6 to TRBJ2-7; D uncertain. The CDR3 is 15 residues long. Germline values: CDR1 SGHDT, CDR2 YYEEEE. Trimming took off 0 bases at V and 2 bases at J, with 12 bases between the two ends. The CDR3 is CASSLAEAHTYEQYF. CDR3 nucleotides: TGTGCCAGCAGCTTGGCCGAGGCACATACCTACGAGCAGTACTTC.

The rearrangement uses TRBV28 and TRBJ1-5; TRBD1 aligns across 8 bases. The CDR3 totals 15 residues. J gave up 2 bases and V 2 bases, and 2 bases lay outside the gene matches. CDR1 is MDHEN and CDR2 is SYDVKM in the germline V gene. CDR3 coding DNA: TGTGCCAGCAGTTTAAGGACAGGGCGCAATCAGCCCCAGCATTTT. Translating it yields CASSLRTGRNQPQHF. Variable domain in full (rest from reference TRBV28 and TRBJ1-5): DVKVTQSSRYLVKRTGEKVFLECVQDMDHENMFWYRQDPGLGLRLIYFSYDVKMKEKGDIPEGYSVSREKKERFSLILESASTNQTSMYLCASSLRTGRNQPQHFGDGTRLSIL.

The CDR3 is CASSARIYGYTF. CDR3 nucleotides: TGTGCCAGTAGTGCCAGGATCTATGGCTACACCTTC. The chain employs TRBV19 and TRBJ1-2; no clear D. CDR1 and CDR2 from the germline V gene are LNHDA and SQIVND (reference sequence). This CDR3 is 12 amino acids long. V shed 5 bases and J shed 4 bases, with 8 bases lying between them.

V usage is TRBV19 and J usage is TRBJ2-7, with D hard to call. The V gene lost 3 bases and the J gene lost 6 bases, with 12 bases spanning the gap. Germline CDR1 is LNHDA and CDR2 is SQIVND (reference sequence). The CDR3 has 13 residues. The CDR3 DNA sequence: TGTGCCAGTAGTATTGGTAGCCGCAGCGAGCAGTACTTC. As protein: CASSIGSRSEQYF.

The rearrangement uses TRBV5-1 and TRBJ2-5, with a tentative D call TRBD1 (6 bases). The CDR3 contains 16 residues. V was pared by 3 bases and J by 5 bases, with 20 bases between. In germline, CDR1 is SGHRS, CDR2 YFSETQ. The CDR3 region has the DNA TGCGCCAGCAGCTCGGGAAAACTAGGGGGAAGGGAGACCCAGTACTTC. This codes for CASSSGKLGGRETQYF.

The chain's CDR3 is CASSLTVYTEAFF. The CDR3 region has the DNA TGTGCCAGCAGCTTAACAGTGTACACTGAAGCTTTCTTT. The V gene is TRBV13, the J gene TRBJ1-1, with unresolved D. Germline V gene lookup returns CDR1 PRHDT and CDR2 FYEKMQ (reference sequence). Trimming shortened V by 2 bases and J by 3 bases, and 7 bases separated the two germline ends. The CDR3 spans 13 residues.

The chain employs TRBV24-1 and TRBJ2-2; 9 bases map to TRBD2. Germline loops: CDR1 KGHDR, CDR2 SFDVKD. V lost 4 bases and J lost 3; bases outside the gene matches: 5. This CDR3 is built from 16 residues. The CDR3 DNA reads as TGTGCCACCAGTGACCTGACTAGCGGAGACACCGGGGAGCTGTTTTTT. Translated, it gives CATSDLTSGDTGELFF.

The sample holds one count of this clone. V is TRBV6-2 or TRBV6-3 and J is TRBJ1-5, with D unclear. The CDR3 extends over 14 amino acids. Germline V gene sequence: CDR1 MNHEY, CDR2 SVGEGT. Trimming cost V 2 bases and J 1 base, with 6 bases left between them. CDR3 coding DNA: TGTGCCAGCAGTTACGTGGACAGCAATCAGCCCCAGCATTTT. Translating gives CASSYVDSNQPQHF.

This sequence joins TRBV2 and TRBJ1-1; possible D gene TRBD1, 5 bases. This CDR3 region has 15 residues. Trimming shortened V by 6 bases and J by 0 bases, and 14 bases separated the two germline ends. Germline CDR1 SNHLY, CDR2 FYNNEI. The CDR3 reads CASRIQGGVNTEAFF. DNA for the CDR3: TGTGCCAGCAGAATCCAGGGTGGGGTGAACACTGAAGCTTTCTTT.